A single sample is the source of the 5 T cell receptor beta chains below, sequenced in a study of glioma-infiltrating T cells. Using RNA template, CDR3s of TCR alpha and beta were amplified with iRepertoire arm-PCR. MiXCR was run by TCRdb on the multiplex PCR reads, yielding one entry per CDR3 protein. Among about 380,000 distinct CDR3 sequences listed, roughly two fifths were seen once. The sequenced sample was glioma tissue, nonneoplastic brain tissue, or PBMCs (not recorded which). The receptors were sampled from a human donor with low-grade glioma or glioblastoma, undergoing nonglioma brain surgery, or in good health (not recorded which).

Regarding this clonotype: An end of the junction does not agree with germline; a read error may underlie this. In nucleotides, the CDR3 is TGTGCCAGCAGCCCCGGACAGGGAGGCTACATTTTC. Translation gives CASSPGQGGYIF. This chain links TRBV7-2 with TRBJ1-2; 8 bases are a match to TRBD1. The CDR3 spans 12 residues. The germline V gene has CDR1 SGHTA and CDR2 FQGNSA. Based on the CDR3 plus reference TRBV7-2 and TRBJ1-2, the full variable domain is GAGVSQSPSNKVTEKGKDVELRCDPISGHTALYWYRQSLGQGLEFLIYFQGNSAPDKSGLPSDRFSAERTGGSVSTLTIQRTQQEDSAVYLCASSPGQGGYIFGSGTRLTVV.

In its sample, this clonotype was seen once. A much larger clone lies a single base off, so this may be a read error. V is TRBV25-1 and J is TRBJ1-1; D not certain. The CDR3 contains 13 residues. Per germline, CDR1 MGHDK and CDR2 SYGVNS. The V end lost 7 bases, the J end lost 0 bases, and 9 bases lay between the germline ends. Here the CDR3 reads CASIDTMNTEAFF. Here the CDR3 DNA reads TGTGCCAGCATTGACACAATGAACACTGAAGCTTTCTTT.

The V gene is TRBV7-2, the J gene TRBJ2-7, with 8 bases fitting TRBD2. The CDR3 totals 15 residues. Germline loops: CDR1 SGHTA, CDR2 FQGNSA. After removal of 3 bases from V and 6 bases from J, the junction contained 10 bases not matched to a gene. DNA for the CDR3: TGTGCCAGCAGCTTGACAGCGGGAGTTGGATCCGAGCAGTACTTC. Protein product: CASSLTAGVGSEQYF.

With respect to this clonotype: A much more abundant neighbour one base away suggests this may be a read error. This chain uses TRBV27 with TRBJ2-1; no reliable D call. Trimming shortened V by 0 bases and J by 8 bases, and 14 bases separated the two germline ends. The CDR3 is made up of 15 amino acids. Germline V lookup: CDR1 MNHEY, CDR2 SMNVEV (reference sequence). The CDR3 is CASSLSFLETDEQFF. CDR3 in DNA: TGTGCCAGCAGTTTATCGTTCCTCGAAACCGATGAGCAGTTCTTC.

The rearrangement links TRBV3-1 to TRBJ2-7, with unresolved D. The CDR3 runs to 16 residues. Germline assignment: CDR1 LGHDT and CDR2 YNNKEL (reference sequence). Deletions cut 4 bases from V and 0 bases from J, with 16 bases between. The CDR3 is CASSLIPTRSSYEQYF. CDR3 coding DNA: TGTGCCAGCAGCCTTATACCGACGCGGTCCTCCTACGAGCAGTACTTC.